The 5 T cell receptor beta chains given below trace back to one sample, sequenced in a study of cytomegalovirus exposure and HLA in healthy donors. Vbeta (60) and Jbeta (13) primers were used in the PCR. Clones were sequenced by immunoSEQ multiplex PCR, and TCRdb holds only the in-frame ones, with some missing. The profile covers about 200,000 clones, with about four fifths appearing a single time and approximately 1.5% taken by the ten largest. Material: PBMCs. These receptors originate from a girl aged 10 to 17 in good health and CMV-seropositive.

The J gene is TRBJ2-5, the V gene TRBV28; possibly TRBD1 for D (6 bases). CDR3 size: 16 residues. Germline CDR1 reads MDHEN; CDR2 reads SYDVKM. V was clipped by 3 bases and J by 4 bases, with 18 bases between them. CDR3 bases: TGTGCCAGCAGTTTGGCTGGACAGCTGTCGGGAGAGACCCAGTACTTC. This codes for CASSLAGQLSGETQYF.

The CDR3 region is CATNGGTPDTQYF. The CDR3 coding sequence is TGTGCCACAAACGGCGGCACCCCAGATACGCAGTATTTT. The V and J genes are TRBV6-5 and TRBJ2-3; D is unclear. The CDR3 is 13 amino acids. Trimming left V 10 bases short and J 4 bases short, with 15 bases between. Germline V CDR1 and CDR2: MNHEY, SVGAGI.

This clone was seen once. V is TRBV9 and J is TRBJ1-1; 7 nucleotides align to TRBD1. The germline V gene encodes CDR1 SGDLS and CDR2 YYNGEE. The CDR3 totals 14 residues. The ends lost 0 bases at V and 7 bases at J; junction bases unmatched: 6. The CDR3 DNA reads as TGTGCCAGCAGCGTAGGAGGGGGGACAGTTGAAGCTTTCTTT. As protein: CASSVGGGTVEAFF.

The V call is TRBV11-2, the J call TRBJ2-7; TRBD2 matches at 9 bases. The CDR3 has 15 residues. The V and J ends lost 5 bases and 4 bases, in that order; junction bases with no gene match: 9. Germline values: CDR1 SGHAT, CDR2 FQNNGV. CDR3 nucleotides: TGTGCCAGCAGCCACCCGGCGGGGGGGTGGTACGAGCAGTACTTC. Residues: CASSHPAGGWYEQYF.

This clone showed up just a few times. The chain couples TRBV7-9 to TRBJ2-3, with D tentatively TRBD2 (6 bases). Trimming removed 5 bases at V and 4 bases at J, with 19 bases between. The CDR3 consists of 16 residues. CDR1 is SEHNR and CDR2 is FQNEAQ in the germline V gene (reference sequence). The CDR3 loop reads CASSPPQGRRADTQYF. The CDR3 bases are TGTGCCAGCAGCCCCCCCCAAGGTCGGAGGGCAGATACGCAGTATTTT.